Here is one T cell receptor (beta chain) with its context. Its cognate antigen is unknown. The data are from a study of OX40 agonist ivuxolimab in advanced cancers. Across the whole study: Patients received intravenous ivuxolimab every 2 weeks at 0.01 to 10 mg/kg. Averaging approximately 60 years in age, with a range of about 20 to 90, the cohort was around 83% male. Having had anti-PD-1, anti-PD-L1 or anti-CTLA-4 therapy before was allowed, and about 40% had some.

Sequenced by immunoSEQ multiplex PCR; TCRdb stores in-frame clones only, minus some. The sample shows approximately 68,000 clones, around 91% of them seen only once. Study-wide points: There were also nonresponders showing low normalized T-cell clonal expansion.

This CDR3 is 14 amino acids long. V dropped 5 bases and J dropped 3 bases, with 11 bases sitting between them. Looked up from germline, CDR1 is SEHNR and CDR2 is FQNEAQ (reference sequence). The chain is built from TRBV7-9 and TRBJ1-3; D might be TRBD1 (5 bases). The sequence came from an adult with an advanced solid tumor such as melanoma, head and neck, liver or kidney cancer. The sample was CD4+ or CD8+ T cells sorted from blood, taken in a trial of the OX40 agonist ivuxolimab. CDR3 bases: TGTGCCAGCAGCCCCAGAGGGGATGGAAACACCATATATTTT. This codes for CASSPRGDGNTIYF. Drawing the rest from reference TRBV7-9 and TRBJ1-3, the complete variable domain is DTGVSQNPRHKITKRGQNVTFRCDPISEHNRLYWYRQTLGQGPEFLTYFQNEAQLEKSRLLSDRFSAERPKGSFSTLEIQRTEQGDSAMYLCASSPRGDGNTIYFGEGSWLTVV.